Below are 23 T cell receptor beta chains sequenced from a single sample in a study of shared clonotypes between healthy human individuals. Repertoires were generated with immunoSEQ multiplex PCR, while TCRdb's copy carries only in-frame clones and drops some. This table holds around 990,000 clones, roughly 80% found once. The sequencing input was memory CD4+ T cells from PBMCs. Subset in this sample: CD45RA-negative fraction. These receptors were obtained from a man aged 18-30 years in good health. Some clones in this sample may be carry-over from other donors' samples.

V usage is TRBV6-5 and J usage is TRBJ2-1; perhaps TRBD2 as D (5 bases). CDR3 length: 11 residues. Trimming took off 6 bases at V and 7 bases at J, with 7 bases between the two ends. The germline V gene has CDR1 MNHEY and CDR2 SVGAGI. In DNA, the CDR3 is TGTGCCAGCAGGGGAGCGAATGAGCAGTTCTTC. It codes for CASRGANEQFF.

The chain combines TRBV5-1 with TRBJ2-1, with 9 bases matching TRBD2. This CDR3 has 15 amino acids. V lost 3 bases, J lost 7 bases, and 8 bases stayed unmatched. Looked up from germline, CDR1 is SGHRS and CDR2 is YFSETQ. The CDR3 nucleotides are TGCGCCAGCAGCTACTTAGCGGGAGTATTGAATGAGCAGTTCTTC. Protein product: CASSYLAGVLNEQFF.

The chain uses TRBV9 and TRBJ2-7; TRBD2 aligns across 7 bases. V was pared by 4 bases and J by 7 bases, with 14 bases of the junction left unmatched. The CDR3 has 15 amino acids. CDR1 is SGDLS and CDR2 is YYNGEE in the germline V gene. The CDR3: CASSPLGGRQVEQYF. The CDR3 DNA sequence: TGTGCCAGCAGCCCCCTGGGAGGGAGGCAGGTGGAGCAGTACTTC.

This clone was observed once. This chain joins TRBV7-6 and TRBJ2-7; 7 bases align to TRBD1. The CDR3 consists of 15 residues. Germline CDR1 and CDR2: SGHVS and FNYEAQ. V gave up 3 bases and J gave up 0 bases; unmatched junction bases: 5. CDR3 amino acids: CASSFGTASSYEQYF. In nucleotides, the CDR3 is TGTGCCAGCAGCTTTGGGACAGCAAGCTCCTACGAGCAGTACTTC.

V and J are TRBV27 and TRBJ1-2, with 8 bases identical to TRBD1. CDR1 MNHEY and CDR2 SMNVEV come from the germline V gene (reference sequence). The length of the CDR3 is 13 residues. Trimming took 7 bases from V and 7 from J; bases not matched to a gene: 8. CDR3 protein: CASTGWTGSGYTF. CDR3 nucleotides: TGTGCCAGCACCGGGTGGACAGGGAGTGGCTACACCTTC.

This clone was seen just once. The genes are TRBV30 and TRBJ2-4, with 11 positions matching TRBD2. Germline loops: CDR1 GTSNPN, CDR2 SVGIG (reference sequence). CDR3 length: 16 residues. Losses at the gene ends were 0 bases for V and 8 bases for J; bases not matched to a gene: 9. The CDR3 loop is CAWSVGLAGGRDIQYF. For the CDR3, the DNA is TGTGCCTGGAGTGTTGGGCTAGCGGGAGGACGGGACATTCAGTACTTC.

The CDR3 sequence is CASSRGSSGRVSRGNEQFF. In DNA, the CDR3 is TGTGCCAGCAGCCGAGGGTCTAGCGGGAGAGTTAGCCGGGGCAATGAGCAGTTCTTC. The J gene is TRBJ2-1, the V gene TRBV5-4; 10 positions agree with TRBD2. CDR1 and CDR2 from the germline V gene are SGHNT and YYREEE (reference sequence). V lost 4 bases to trimming and J lost 6 bases; unmatched junction nucleotides: 19. The CDR3 consists of 19 residues.

This rearrangement joins TRBV27 to TRBJ2-2; D is ambiguous. The germline V gene encodes CDR1 MNHEY and CDR2 SMNVEV (reference sequence). Trimming shortened V by 1 base and J by 5 bases, and 11 bases separated the two germline ends. The CDR3 consists of 15 residues. The CDR3 region has the DNA TGTGCCAGCAGTTTATTACGGCCGTGGACCGGGGAGCTGTTTTTT. Its translation: CASSLLRPWTGELFF.

This chain links TRBV10-3 with TRBJ1-4; the D is unclear. In germline, CDR1 is ENHRY, CDR2 SYGVKD. The CDR3 extends over 8 amino acids. The CDR3 is CAREKLFF. Here the CDR3 DNA reads TGTGCACGAGAAAAACTGTTTTTT.

This clone was observed once. The CDR3 DNA is TGCGCCAGCAGCTGGGAGGTGAACACTGAAGCTTTCTTT. It specifies CASSWEVNTEAFF. This rearrangement joins TRBV5-1 to TRBJ1-1; D unresolved. This CDR3 is built from 13 residues. Germline V gene sequence: CDR1 SGHRS, CDR2 YFSETQ. V shed 3 bases and J shed 0 bases, with 6 bases lying between them.

This clone showed up just a few times. The CDR3 nucleotides are TGTGCCAGCAGGGGGAATAGCGGGGGCGCAGATACGCAGTATTTT. Protein: CASRGNSGGADTQYF. The rearrangement joins TRBV2 to TRBJ2-3, with 9 bases fitting TRBD2. The germline gives CDR1 SNHLY, CDR2 FYNNEI. There are 15 residues in the CDR3. The ends lost 6 bases at V and 4 bases at J; junction bases unmatched: 8. The full variable domain, completed using reference TRBV2 and TRBJ2-3, is EPEVTQTPSHQVTQMGQEVILRCVPISNHLYFYWYRQILGQKVEFLVSFYNNEISEKSEIFDDQFSVERPDGSNFTLKIRSTKLEDSAMYFCASRGNSGGADTQYFGPGTRLTVL.

The chain has TRBV28 and TRBJ1-1, with a possible D match to TRBD1 (5 bases). Germline V gene lookup returns CDR1 MDHEN and CDR2 SYDVKM. V lost 3 bases to trimming and J lost 1 base, with 9 bases between them. This CDR3 contains 14 residues. Here the CDR3 reads CASSLLGANTEAFF. The CDR3 nucleotides read TGTGCCAGCAGTTTGTTAGGGGCGAACACTGAAGCTTTCTTT.

The chain joins TRBV20-1 to TRBJ1-2; D is ambiguous. Germline V CDR1 and CDR2: DFQATT, SNEGSKA (reference sequence). CDR3 length equals 11 residues. The CDR3: CSSLLPYGYTF. The CDR3 DNA sequence: TGCAGCTCCCTACTGCCCTATGGCTACACCTTC.

The chain has TRBV9 and TRBJ2-2, with 11 positions matching TRBD2. Germline CDR1 SGDLS, CDR2 YYNGEE. The ends lost 2 bases at V and 2 bases at J; junction bases unmatched: 5. The CDR3 contains 17 residues. The CDR3 region is CASSVPTSGVNTGELFF. In DNA form, the CDR3 reads TGTGCCAGCAGCGTTCCGACTAGCGGGGTTAACACCGGGGAGCTGTTTTTT.

V gene TRBV5-1 combines with J gene TRBJ2-5, with D maybe TRBD2 (7 bases). Trimming removed 4 bases from V and 4 bases from J, with 17 bases in between. Germline V lookup: CDR1 SGHRS, CDR2 YFSETQ. This CDR3 comprises 15 residues. The DNA of the CDR3 is TGCGCCAGCAGCAGGGGACGGCGGGGGCCAGAGACCCAGTACTTC. It is translated as CASSRGRRGPETQYF.

The chain joins TRBV28 to TRBJ2-2; D assignment may be TRBD1 or TRBD2 (5 bases each). Germline CDR1 is MDHEN and CDR2 is SYDVKM. V lost 7 bases to trimming and J lost 4 bases, with 25 bases between them. CDR3 length equals 18 residues. In DNA form, the CDR3 reads TGTGCCAGCAAAAAAGGCACCTATCGATGGGGGAGCACCGGGGAGCTGTTTTTT. Its translation is CASKKGTYRWGSTGELFF. The full variable domain, in which reference TRBV28 and TRBJ2-2 provide the parts outside the CDR3, is DVKVTQSSRYLVKRTGEKVFLECVQDMDHENMFWYRQDPGLGLRLIYFSYDVKMKEKGDIPEGYSVSREKKERFSLILESASTNQTSMYLCASKKGTYRWGSTGELFFGEGSRLTVL.

V usage is TRBV28 and J usage is TRBJ1-5; no firm D call. Trimming took 3 bases from V and 1 from J, leaving 7 bases between them. The germline V gene has CDR1 MDHEN and CDR2 SYDVKM. This CDR3 is built from 14 residues. CDR3 nucleotide sequence: TGTGCCAGCAGTTTTGTTCAGAGCAATCAGCCCCAGCATTTT. This sequence encodes CASSFVQSNQPQHF.

This chain uses TRBV2 with TRBJ1-5; D is perhaps TRBD1 (5 bases). V lost 5 bases to trimming and J lost 4 bases, with 12 bases between them. The CDR3 covers 14 residues. In germline, CDR1 is SNHLY, CDR2 FYNNEI. The CDR3 is CASSYGTENQPQHF. For the CDR3, the DNA is TGTGCCAGCAGTTACGGGACGGAGAATCAGCCCCAGCATTTT.

The genes are TRBV14 and TRBJ2-5; perhaps TRBD2 as D (6 bases). The V end lost 4 bases, the J end lost 4 bases, and 16 bases lay between the germline ends. Germline CDR1 and CDR2: SGHDN and FVKESK. This CDR3 has 15 residues. CDR3 DNA: TGTGCCAGCAGCCCCCGGGGGTCCACACCAGAGACCCAGTACTTC. Residues: CASSPRGSTPETQYF.

This clone was observed a single time. The chain has TRBV7-2 and TRBJ2-7; D is perhaps TRBD2 (6 bases). The germline V gene encodes CDR1 SGHTA and CDR2 FQGNSA. The V gene lost 5 bases and the J gene lost 2 bases, with 16 bases spanning the gap. CDR3 length equals 15 residues. The CDR3 here is CASSVTGTVPYEQYF. The CDR3 bases are TGTGCCAGCAGCGTTACCGGGACTGTCCCCTACGAGCAGTACTTC.

The chain uses TRBV6-1 and TRBJ1-2; no clear D gene. V dropped 4 bases and J dropped 4 bases, with 16 bases sitting between them. Germline CDR1 MNHNS, CDR2 SASEGT. CDR3 size: 15 residues. The CDR3 sequence is CASSVFRAKGYGYTF. Written as DNA, the CDR3 is TGTGCCAGCAGTGTCTTCCGGGCAAAAGGCTATGGCTACACCTTC.

This clone was detected a few times. The V call is TRBV11-2, the J call TRBJ1-4, with D tentatively TRBD1 (6 bases). This CDR3 contains 14 residues. The germline gives CDR1 SGHAT, CDR2 FQNNGV. With 3 bases removed from V and 10 bases from J, the gap between germline ends came to 15 bases. The CDR3 reads CASSFPTGGGKLFF. The CDR3 DNA sequence: TGTGCCAGCAGCTTCCCGACAGGTGGCGGAAAACTGTTTTTT.

This clone has ten or more counts. The chain couples TRBV6-4 to TRBJ2-2; the match to TRBD2 covers 9 bases. This CDR3 has 16 residues. CDR1 is MRHNA and CDR2 is SNTAGT in the germline V gene. With 4 bases clipped from V and 1 base from J, the junction kept 4 bases outside the gene matches. CDR3 residues: CASSARLAENTGELFF. The CDR3 bases are TGTGCCAGCAGTGCGAGACTAGCGGAGAACACCGGGGAGCTGTTTTTT.